Described below is a single TCR beta chain sequence and its context. The antigen it binds to is not known. There are no base qualities to consult, and no much larger clone falls within one base. The data derive from a study of cytomegalovirus exposure and HLA in healthy donors (dated by TCRdb to 2015 to 2018). A note on the overall study: In an earlier analysis of under 750 of the donors, 250 to 350 Gb of sequence data and 117 million unique TCR beta sequences from 150 million to 200 million T cells were reported. An early release covering roughly 640 HLA-typed donors comprised roughly 300 gigabases of sequencing data and 85 million or so unique TCR sequences. The genetic ancestry cluster associated with self-reported Caucasian donors included 81% of the roughly 360 genotyped donors. The aim of the study was to test whether cataloging public T cell receptors could identify signatures of past pathogen exposure. The study profiled the T cell repertoires of under 700 subjects by immunosequencing and related them to cytomegalovirus serostatus. A separate validation cohort of 90 to 150 different subjects was used in addition to the roughly 720-subject first cohort. The study combined high-throughput TCR immunosequencing, statistical association of individual TCRs with disease status, and machine learning to predict cytomegalovirus infection status. In a later analysis, previously published TCR beta repertoires from some 640 donors were re-analyzed and high-resolution HLA genotyping was added so that TCR occurrence patterns could be studied. The later analysis used no new phenotypic data to find candidate immune exposures, relying instead on TCR beta sequences and their occurrence across donors. In an earlier analysis of a few hundred of the donors, high-throughput TCR beta sequencing was used to judge whether each TCR beta V gene segment behaved as functional or pseudogenic. Donor age, sex, ethnicity and CMV serostatus were collected together with the repertoire data. A later genetic analysis used genome-wide SNP genotypes for 398 of the 666 donors, treating that subset as a discovery cohort. All discovery cohort repertoires had been generated using a single sequencing platform. HLA typing included class I and class II loci at four-digit resolution. The number of typed donors differed by locus: about 629-640 for A, B, C, DRB1 and DQB1; 522 for DQA1; around 610 for DPA1; and around 470 for DPB1. About five DR-DQ haplotypes were handled as single units for association and clustering, since linkage in the cohort was strong. Across approximately 400 genotyped donors of the cohort, an average of about 240,000 unique TCR beta nucleotide sequences per donor were sequenced, and roughly 20% of those sequences were non-productive. Overall results and qualifications from the work: In a later analysis, most CMV-associated TCR beta chains were found to appear HLA-restricted, with HLA associations seemingly driven largely by CMV exposure. A further reported finding was that TCR beta sequences accurately predicted the HLA-A and HLA-B alleles for most subjects in the first cohort. In a later analysis, several top co-occurrence clusters were reported to appear linked to parvovirus B19, influenza, CMV and Epstein-Barr virus. Presence/absence analyses assumed roughly uniform sequencing depth across donors, an assumption that may not hold. In a later genetic analysis, a missense DCLRE1C variant was associated with V-gene and J-gene trimming of TCR beta chains, and the association was replicated in an independent cohort. The sequencing pipeline was judged likely to have produced a cluster of highly shared sequence variants as a technical artifact. In the study, 150 to 200 TCR beta chains were listed as associated with cytomegalovirus. The authors suggested that the approach could potentially be generalized to other disease states and immunological phenotypes. Assigning TCR associations to individual alleles was difficult when HLA alleles, especially DR and DQ, strongly co-occurred. Immune exposure information for the cohort was limited to CMV serostatus. Some IMGT-functional V segments, including TRBV6-2 and TRBV6-3, could not be told apart with the 87-base-pair reads, so those segments were excluded. Specific HLA alleles were associated with 15,000 to 20,000 TCR beta sequences at a false discovery rate of 0.05 in a later analysis. Because some donors lacked HLA typing at each locus, the association tests relied only on the typed subset. The classifier was reported to diagnose cytomegalovirus status with high specificity and sensitivity in both the original and validation cohorts. A later analysis found that TCR association rates varied across HLA loci, with DRB1 alleles showing the most associated TCRs and HLA-C alleles the fewest. In an earlier analysis of some 500 of the donors, most TCR beta V segments were observed in productive rearrangements about 87% or about 30% of the time, broadly matching IMGT annotations. Only TCR beta chains were sequenced in this cohort, and the absence of alpha or paired-chain data limited detectable features. Roughly 15 rarely observed V segments, including chromosome 9 orphons, were excluded from the earlier analysis of about 500 of the donors because counts were too low. A later genetic analysis reported fewer N-insertions in productive TCRs among donors in an Asian-associated ancestry cluster than the roughly 670-donor mean. Most TCR sequences were observed very rarely across donors, whereas some public TCRs were present in many individuals. In vitro tests confirmed that a few of the cytomegalovirus-associated TCR beta chains recognize cytomegalovirus antigens. Correlated functional status among segregating V segments might reflect linkage disequilibrium, but an unknown experimental factor could not be ruled out. In a later analysis, HLA-associated TCR beta chains showed more clonal expansion and lower generation probabilities than non-associated chains that were equally common.

Library preparation was by the immunoSEQ multiplex PCR assay. A mixture of 60 forward primers for TCR Vbeta segments and 13 reverse primers for TCR Jbeta segments was used in the multiplex PCR. A multiplex PCR assay on genomic DNA amplified the CDR3 region of rearranged TCR beta genes. Amplified TCR beta libraries were sequenced as 87-base-pair reads on the Illumina HiSeq System. On the authors' methods: A later analysis counted about 82 million unique TCR beta chains across the 650 to 700 repertoires, and some 11 million of these chains were shared by at least two donors. Raw reads were error-corrected and collapsed into unique sequences with a nearest-neighbor algorithm that merged closely related sequences to remove PCR and sequencing errors. Alignment of CDR3 sequences to IMGT reference sequences was used to assign V, D and J gene segments. For a sequence to be retained, a match of at least six nucleotides to both a V gene segment and a J gene segment was required. A rearrangement counted as productive if the CDR3 had no stop codons and remained in frame with V and J, and every other rearrangement counted as non-productive. CDR3 was defined by IMGT convention, running from the second conserved V-encoded cysteine to the conserved J-encoded phenylalanine. The earlier analysis of some 540 of the donors excluded any sequence lacking an unambiguous match to a single V gene segment. In an earlier analysis of approximately 500 of the donors, a V segment was called functional when productive rearrangements were above 56.7%, and segregating when the standard deviation between donors exceeded 5%. A statistical classification framework was developed to diagnose cytomegalovirus status using the catalog of TCR beta chain sequences. In a later analysis, TCR nucleotide sequences were compared against IMGT/GENE-DB human TR gene sequences so that V and J genes could be assigned. Using the TCRdist pipeline, a later analysis assigned CDR3 sequences along with most-parsimonious VDJ recombination scenarios. In a later analysis, each TCR beta chain was defined by its CDR3 amino acid sequence together with its V-gene family, and reads lacking a unique V-gene family were excluded. To address suspected cross-contamination and a sequencing artifact, a later analysis removed a few hundred highly shared, low-generation-probability nucleotide sequences. A later analysis calculated a clonal expansion index for each public chain from normalized within-repertoire ranks of inferred template counts. Generation probabilities in a later analysis came from a VDJ recombination model fitted to out-of-frame rearrangements, and those results were checked against IGoR. A later analysis scored TCR-TCR, TCR-HLA and TCR-CMV co-occurrence with hypergeometric tests, applying a repertoire-size bias correction to TCR pairs. To estimate false discovery rates, a later analysis permuted the HLA or CMV assignments 20 times. A later analysis grouped co-occurring TCRs with DBSCAN, adding TCRdist sequence similarity when clustering within HLA-allele-positive subsets. Co-occurrence clustering excluded repertoires with fewer than 30,000 or more than 120,000 public chains, plus five with anomalous nucleotide sharing. This is the immuneACCESS table as TCRdb keeps it, with only in-frame sequences that have V and J called. A part of the clones is gone; compared with another copy, unresolved V genes explain less than half, and the rest is unexplained. For V, J and clone size, that table is used; D and trimming come from the DNA. A total of some 90,000 clones appear in this sample, over 65% of them only once. 3.8% of the sample comes from the top ten.

The cohort comprised some 680 healthy bone marrow donors. Cohort members were all nominally healthy when sampled, although unrecorded immune exposures were likely present. The donor tested CMV seronegative, placing the donor among the 350 or so seronegative members of the cohort. Every donor gave a peripheral blood sample, and the peripheral blood mononuclear cells from that sample were used for TCR beta sequencing. The Qiagen DNeasy Blood Extraction Kit was used to extract genomic DNA from the blood cell samples. The CDR3 spans 15 residues, from the cysteine through the phenylalanine. Solely the CDR3 DNA is kept, with 45 bases framed from the first base. The trim is 5 bases for V and 3 bases for J, with a gap of 13 bases between the germline ends. The CDR1 and CDR2 encoded by the germline V gene are SNHLY and FYNNEI.

This clonotype was sampled from a man in his forties or fifties in good health and CMV-seronegative. The sequence links TRBV2 to TRBJ1-4; the D gene is possibly TRBD1, with 5 bases matching. The sequencing sample was made of PBMCs. The CDR3 here reads CASSPGRTPNEKLFF. The nucleotide sequence is TGTGCCAGCAGTCCTGGACGGACACCTAATGAAAAACTGTTTTTT.